This T cell receptor beta chain is from a study of T cell changes during pregnancy in multiple sclerosis. Germline CDR1 and CDR2: SGHKS and YYEKEE (reference sequence). V gave up 4 bases and J gave up 5 bases, with 13 bases separating them. The CDR3 covers 14 residues. The table came from immunoSEQ multiplex PCR; TCRdb's copy has only in-frame clones and leaves some out. This table has about 87,000 clones, around 93% appearing once. The sequencing here drew on peripheral blood, taken in the third trimester of pregnancy. This TCR derives from a female donor in good health, enrolled as a control in a pregnancy study. The chain is built from TRBV5-5 and TRBJ1-5; no definite D call. The CDR3 DNA follows: TGTGCCAGCAGCCAAGGACTGGCGCATCAGCCCCAGCATTTT. Protein: CASSQGLAHQPQHF.